This T cell receptor (beta chain) came from a study of CD8+CD57+ T cells in acquired aplastic anemia (dated by TCRdb to the late 2010s). Broadly, across the study: A mean of 3.2 ug of DNA, ranging from roughly 0.17 to 30 ug, was extracted from sorted CD4+ and CD8+ cells. A CD8+CD57+ expansion meant a frequency higher than the mean frequency seen in healthy subjects. Study-wide conclusions, independent of this receptor: Twenty-nine CD8+ CDR3 sequences were found in both patients and controls but appeared to be highly expressed in patients and within the immunodominant clones of the patients. No significant difference in CD8+ Simpson's diversity was found between patients and healthy controls (P=0.060).

Turning to this clonotype: The antigen this receptor binds is unknown. No much larger clone is present one base from it, and per-base qualities are unavailable.

Patients chosen for sequencing had shown expansion of CD8+CD57+ cells by flow cytometry. Every patient had a diagnosis of severe acquired aplastic anemia based on International Study of Aplastic Anemia and Agranulocytosis and Camitta criteria. Patients had received no therapy at the time of blood sampling. In this study, sorted CD4+ and CD8+ T cells from the blood of healthy subjects and of severe aplastic anemia patients had their TCR repertoires deep-sequenced. Patients were enrolled under clinicaltrials.gov protocols 00001620, 01623167, 00001397, 00071045, 00081523 and 00961064 in the USA. Ficoll-Paque density gradient centrifugation was used to isolate peripheral blood mononuclear cells. Before DNA was extracted, CD4+ and CD8+ T cells were sorted using either FACS or magnetic beads. TCR beta VDJ combination and CDR3 sequence profiling used genomic DNA as the template. TCR repertoire sequencing was run on an Illumina HiSeq 2000. The authors' analysis ran thus. Repertoire assessment relied on Simpson's diversity index, CDR3 size and DJ length profiles, and TRBV/TRBJ rearrangement plots. The most abundant DNA sequence in the deep sequencing data was defined as the immunodominant clone. CDR3 amino acid sequences were checked for sharing between subjects and were compared against published repertoires and the VDJdb database. TCRdb itself trimmed the public reads at Q25 with fastp, ran MiXCR and retained productive beta chains. Here each entry gathers all rows of one CDR3 protein and keeps the most common genes and DNA. The V and J calls shown here were made by TCRdb, not taken from the authors' results. Recorded for this sample are roughly 200,000 distinct CDR3 sequences; about 60% of them occurred a single time. In total, the top ten clones hold about 39% of the sample.

The CDR3 runs 17 residues from the cysteine to the phenylalanine. Just CDR3 DNA is preserved here, 51 bases in frame from base 1. Looking up the germline V gene (reference sequence) yields CDR1 LNHNV and CDR2 YYDKDF. Relative to germline, V is 5 bases shorter and J is 5 bases shorter, with 24 bases between their ends. This TCR was recovered from a human donor with aplastic anemia. The sequence joins TRBV15 to TRBJ1-1; 5 matching bases give a weak D call of TRBD1. Sequencing was carried out using sorted CD4+, CD8+, or CD8+CD57+ T cells (not recorded which) from PBMCs. The nucleotide sequence is given as TGTGCCACCAGCCCTTCCCTGGCATCGGGGACTTCGACTGAAGCTTTCTTT. The translation is CATSPSLASGTSTEAFF.